These 30 T cell receptor beta chains originate from one sample sequenced in a study of shared clonotypes between healthy human individuals. Sequencing was performed with immunoSEQ multiplex PCR; in TCRdb, only in-frame clones are kept and a portion is missing. The sample lists approximately 2,300,000 clones, about 90% occurring once. The sample was naive CD4+ T cells from PBMCs. Subset denoted: CD45RA+ positively selected. The receptors here all came from a man aged 18 to 30 in good health. Some clones in this sample may be carry-over from other donors' samples.

V usage is TRBV2 and J usage is TRBJ1-4; D remains unclear. The ends were cut back, 7 bases at V and 3 bases at J, with 9 bases in the middle. Germline CDR1 reads SNHLY; CDR2 reads FYNNEI. The CDR3 is made up of 13 amino acids. In DNA, the CDR3 is TGTGCCAGCATGTTTGGCCCTAATGAAAAACTGTTTTTT. Amino acids: CASMFGPNEKLFF.

In its sample, this clone was seen a few times. Other DNA sequences from this sample encode an identical CDR3 as well. CDR3 coding DNA: TGTGCCAGCAGTTACTCGCGTGGGGGAGGCTATGGCTACACCTTC. Translated, it gives CASSYSRGGGYGYTF. This chain connects TRBV6-5 to TRBJ1-2; weak D call: TRBD1 (5 bases). From germline, CDR1 is MNHEY and CDR2 SVGAGI. The CDR3 is 15 residues long. Trimming stripped 0 bases from V and 4 bases from J, with 12 bases between.

The rearrangement links TRBV6-1 to TRBJ2-5, with D unresolved. The CDR3 is 14 residues long. V was trimmed by 4 bases and J by 2 bases, leaving 11 bases between them. CDR1 and CDR2 (germline): MNHNS, SASEGT. CDR3 loop: CASSVRFKQETQYF. The CDR3 region has the DNA TGTGCCAGCAGTGTGCGATTCAAACAAGAGACCCAGTACTTC.

J is TRBJ1-2 and V is TRBV6-4; tentatively, D is TRBD1 (6 bases). The V end lost 2 bases, the J end lost 8 bases, and 15 bases lay between the germline ends. The germline V gene encodes CDR1 MRHNA and CDR2 SNTAGT. The CDR3 extends over 14 amino acids. The CDR3 region is CASSDVGGLGGYTF. In nucleotides, the CDR3 is TGTGCCAGCAGTGACGTGGGGGGGCTAGGCGGCTACACCTTC.

The chain carries TRBV19 and TRBJ2-5; either TRBD1 or TRBD2 may fit D (7 bases each). Germline values: CDR1 LNHDA, CDR2 SQIVND (reference sequence). V lost 7 bases, J lost 2 bases, and 20 bases lay in between. This CDR3 comprises 16 residues. CDR3 sequence: CASTRGGRDLQETQYF. The CDR3 region has the DNA TGTGCCAGTACCAGGGGGGGCCGGGACTTGCAAGAGACCCAGTACTTC.

A remark on this clone: Other DNA sequences from this sample encode an identical CDR3 as well. The chain has TRBV7-3 and TRBJ1-1; D is unclear. Germline assignment: CDR1 SGHTA and CDR2 FQGTGA. Trimming took 3 bases from V and 2 from J, leaving 7 bases between them. This CDR3 spans 13 amino acids. CDR3 DNA: TGTGCCAGCAGCTTCCAGCCAAACACTGAAGCTTTCTTT. It is translated as CASSFQPNTEAFF.

The CDR3 protein is CASSFPPGRVREKLFF. The DNA for the CDR3 is TGTGCCAGCAGTTTCCCCCCGGGGCGCGTACGTGAAAAACTGTTTTTT. V and J are TRBV27 and TRBJ1-4; a weak D match, TRBD1 (5 bases). The CDR3 spans 16 residues. Trimming stripped 3 bases from V and 7 bases from J, with 18 bases between. The V gene's germline CDR1 is MNHEY and CDR2 SMNVEV (reference sequence).

As for this clone: An end of the junction differs from the germline gene, which may be a read error. The chain recombines TRBV20-1 with TRBJ1-2; no clear D gene. Germline V gene data show CDR1 as DFQATT and CDR2 as SNEGSKA (reference sequence). The CDR3 has 11 residues. CDR3 residues: CSAREDYGYTF. In nucleotides, the CDR3 is TGCAGTGCAAGAGAGGACTATGGCTACACCTTC.

The V gene is TRBV7-2, the J gene TRBJ2-1; D is unclear. Germline CDR1 reads SGHTA; CDR2 reads FQGNSA. The CDR3 loop spans 15 amino acids. Trimming stripped 1 base from V and 0 bases from J, with 7 bases between. The CDR3 nucleotides are TGTGCCAGCAGCTTAGACCCCCTCTCCTACAATGAGCAGTTCTTC. It specifies CASSLDPLSYNEQFF.

The rearrangement joins TRBV18 to TRBJ1-2, with 7 bases fitting TRBD1. With V trimmed by 4 bases and J by 0 bases, 11 bases remained unmatched. Germline lookup yields CDR1 KGHSH and CDR2 LQKENI. The CDR3 totals 17 residues. CDR3 loop: CASSRRARQGTNYGYTF. In DNA form, the CDR3 reads TGTGCCAGCTCACGCCGCGCTCGACAGGGTACTAACTATGGCTACACCTTC.

To note about this clone: Other DNA sequences in the sample encode the same CDR3. The V gene is TRBV18, the J gene TRBJ2-5; D gene uncertain. V was pared by 3 bases and J by 0 bases, with 5 bases between. CDR1 and CDR2 from the germline V gene are KGHSH and LQKENI. The CDR3 runs 13 residues. The CDR3 region has the DNA TGTGCCAGCTCACCGGGGTACCAAGAGACCCAGTACTTC. Amino acids: CASSPGYQETQYF.

This clone was observed a few times. The V and J genes are TRBV2 and TRBJ1-5; tentative D call: TRBD1 (5 bases). Germline assignment: CDR1 SNHLY and CDR2 FYNNEI. Trimming took 5 bases from V and 6 from J, leaving 14 bases between them. The CDR3 spans 14 residues. CDR3 nucleotides: TGTGCCAGCAGTAATCCCAGGGTGCGTCAGCCCCAGCATTTT. Protein: CASSNPRVRQPQHF.

The chain is built from TRBV4-2 and TRBJ2-7; a weak D match, TRBD1 (6 bases). The ends were cut back, 4 bases at V and 6 bases at J, with 13 bases in the middle. This CDR3 has 13 amino acids. CDR1 and CDR2 (germline): LGHNA, YNFKEQ. The CDR3 is CASSRTRTAEQYF. CDR3 nucleotide sequence: TGTGCCAGCAGCCGTACACGGACAGCCGAGCAGTACTTC.

The chain combines TRBV4-1 with TRBJ2-7, with 7 positions matching TRBD1. Trimming cost V 2 bases and J 3 bases; bases outside gene matches: 7. The CDR3 has 15 residues. Germline-derived CDR1 and CDR2 are MGHRA and YSYEKL. CDR3 nucleotides: TGCGCCAGCAGCCAACCGGGACAGAAATACTACGAGCAGTACTTC. It codes for CASSQPGQKYYEQYF.

The chain combines TRBV6-1 with TRBJ2-7; perhaps TRBD1 as D (6 bases). This CDR3 contains 14 residues. The V end was cut by 2 bases, the J end by 0 bases, with 8 bases between. Looked up from germline, CDR1 is MNHNS and CDR2 is SASEGT. CDR3: CASSEHRVSYEQYF. CDR3 DNA: TGTGCCAGCAGTGAACACAGGGTCTCCTACGAGCAGTACTTC.

The CDR3 DNA reads TGTGCCAGCAGCCAAGAGGCCAGGGCATACTATGGCTACACCTTC. As protein: CASSQEARAYYGYTF. J is TRBJ1-2 and V is TRBV4-2, with D perhaps matching TRBD1 (5 bases). The CDR3 is 15 amino acids. Germline lookup yields CDR1 LGHNA and CDR2 YNFKEQ. V lost 0 bases and J 3 bases, leaving 11 bases between the germline ends.

This rearrangement joins TRBV6-5 to TRBJ2-7; TRBD1 agrees at 10 bases. V was pared by 0 bases and J by 5 bases, with 7 bases of the junction left unmatched. The germline V gene has CDR1 MNHEY and CDR2 SVGAGI. The CDR3 runs to 16 residues. The CDR3, as DNA: TGTGCCAGCAGTTACTCCGGGACAGGGGCGGGACACGAGCAGTACTTC. Protein: CASSYSGTGAGHEQYF.

This chain connects TRBV5-1 to TRBJ1-2; weak D call: TRBD1 (6 bases). The CDR3 is 16 amino acids. Germline V gene sequence: CDR1 SGHRS, CDR2 YFSETQ. The V end was cut by 4 bases, the J end by 4 bases, with 20 bases between. The CDR3 sequence: CASSVQSRGHLYGYTF. CDR3 DNA: TGCGCCAGCAGCGTTCAATCCAGGGGACACCTCTATGGCTACACCTTC.

The chain is built from TRBV5-1 and TRBJ2-7; 10 bases align to TRBD2. Per germline, CDR1 SGHRS and CDR2 YFSETQ. The ends lost 0 bases at V and 0 bases at J; junction bases unmatched: 15. The CDR3 loop spans 20 amino acids. The CDR3 loop is CASSLAIPGGTSGISYEQYF. The CDR3 bases are TGCGCCAGCAGCTTGGCCATACCCGGGGGAACTAGCGGGATCTCCTACGAGCAGTACTTC.

The chain links TRBV19 to TRBJ1-1; TRBD1 agrees at 8 bases. The CDR3 spans 15 residues. V shed 6 bases and J 3 bases; nucleotides not matched to a gene: 9. Germline assignment: CDR1 LNHDA and CDR2 SQIVND (reference sequence). In DNA, the CDR3 is TGTGCCAGTAGCTTGGACAGGGCGGTGCACACTGAAGCTTTCTTT. Residues: CASSLDRAVHTEAFF.

Remarks on this clone: This CDR3 is also generated by other DNA sequences in the sample. The gene calls are TRBV29-1 and TRBJ2-3, with a weak D call TRBD2 (7 bases). The V gene's germline CDR1 is SQVTM and CDR2 ANQGSEA. This CDR3 has 13 amino acids. V was trimmed by 6 bases and J by 3 bases, leaving 13 bases between them. The CDR3 here is CSVGGGPTDTQYF. The CDR3 DNA sequence: TGCAGCGTAGGGGGGGGCCCTACAGATACGCAGTATTTT.

The chain uses TRBV25-1 and TRBJ2-7; the D gene is possibly TRBD1 (6 bases). V was clipped by 5 bases and J by 5 bases, with 13 bases between them. Germline V lookup: CDR1 MGHDK, CDR2 SYGVNS. This CDR3 spans 13 amino acids. The CDR3 here is CASSWSGVDEQYF. CDR3 bases: TGTGCCAGCAGTTGGTCAGGGGTAGACGAGCAGTACTTC.

This clone has a single count. The genes are TRBV25-1 and TRBJ2-6; D is uncertain. Germline V gene lookup returns CDR1 MGHDK and CDR2 SYGVNS. CDR3 length equals 16 residues. The V end was cut by 6 bases, the J end by 0 bases, with 12 bases between. The CDR3 nucleotides are TGTGCCAGCAGCTGGACGGTGCTCTCTGGGGCCAACGTCCTGACTTTC. Translated: CASSWTVLSGANVLTF.

The chain links TRBV25-1 to TRBJ2-2, with 8 bases aligning to TRBD1. After removal of 4 bases from V and 4 bases from J, the junction contained 8 bases not matched to a gene. Germline CDR1 MGHDK, CDR2 SYGVNS. The CDR3 consists of 16 residues. CDR3 sequence: CASSGSGGRGTGELFF. The CDR3 DNA follows: TGTGCCAGCAGTGGGTCAGGGGGCCGGGGCACCGGGGAGCTGTTTTTT.

This clone was detected a few times. The V and J genes are TRBV11-2 and TRBJ1-2; D is undetermined. V lost 2 bases, J lost 5 bases, and 15 bases lay in between. The germline V gene has CDR1 SGHAT and CDR2 FQNNGV. CDR3 size: 15 residues. CDR3 loop: CASSLSLLESYGYTF. DNA for the CDR3: TGTGCCAGCAGCTTATCCCTCCTGGAGTCTTATGGCTACACCTTC.

The chain is built from TRBV5-4 and TRBJ2-7, with D possibly being TRBD2 (5 bases). Trimming stripped 1 base from V and 0 bases from J, with 14 bases between. The CDR3 is made up of 16 amino acids. CDR1 and CDR2 from the germline V gene are SGHNT and YYREEE (reference sequence). The CDR3 spells CASSLLGGGSSYEQYF. The CDR3 DNA follows: TGTGCCAGCAGCTTGCTGGGCGGTGGGAGCTCCTACGAGCAGTACTTC.

The rearrangement joins TRBV5-4 to TRBJ1-2, with TRBD1 matching over 7 bases. Trimming cost V 1 base and J 4 bases; bases outside gene matches: 7. This CDR3 is built from 15 residues. The germline V gene has CDR1 SGHNT and CDR2 YYREEE (reference sequence). CDR3 DNA sequence: TGTGCCAGCAGCTTGAACGCAGGGGGTTCCTATGGCTACACCTTC. Its translation is CASSLNAGGSYGYTF.

The J gene is TRBJ1-2, the V gene TRBV5-1; possible D gene TRBD1, 6 bases. CDR3 size: 13 residues. Germline V lookup: CDR1 SGHRS, CDR2 YFSETQ. Between the trimmed V and J ends, which lost 2 bases and 7 bases, there was a span of 12 bases. This CDR3 reads CASSFYRAPGYTF. The CDR3 region has the DNA TGCGCCAGCAGCTTTTACAGGGCTCCTGGCTACACCTTC.

This clone came up a few times. This rearrangement joins TRBV5-1 to TRBJ1-3; 11 bases fit TRBD1. Germline loops: CDR1 SGHRS, CDR2 YFSETQ. CDR3 length equals 16 residues. V dropped 0 bases and J dropped 2; count of bases not matched to a gene: 1. The CDR3 is CASSLAGQGAGNTIYF. The CDR3 bases are TGCGCCAGCAGCTTGGCGGGACAGGGGGCTGGAAACACCATATATTTT.

To note about this clone: Other DNA sequences in the sample encode the same CDR3. This chain links TRBV11-1 with TRBJ2-7; D may be TRBD1 or TRBD2 (5 bases each). V was trimmed by 0 bases and J by 5 bases, leaving 5 bases between them. Germline V lookup: CDR1 SGHAT, CDR2 FQDESV (reference sequence). The length of the CDR3 is 12 residues. The DNA for the CDR3 is TGTGCCAGCAGCTTAGCGGGGGACGAGCAGTACTTC. Encoded protein: CASSLAGDEQYF.